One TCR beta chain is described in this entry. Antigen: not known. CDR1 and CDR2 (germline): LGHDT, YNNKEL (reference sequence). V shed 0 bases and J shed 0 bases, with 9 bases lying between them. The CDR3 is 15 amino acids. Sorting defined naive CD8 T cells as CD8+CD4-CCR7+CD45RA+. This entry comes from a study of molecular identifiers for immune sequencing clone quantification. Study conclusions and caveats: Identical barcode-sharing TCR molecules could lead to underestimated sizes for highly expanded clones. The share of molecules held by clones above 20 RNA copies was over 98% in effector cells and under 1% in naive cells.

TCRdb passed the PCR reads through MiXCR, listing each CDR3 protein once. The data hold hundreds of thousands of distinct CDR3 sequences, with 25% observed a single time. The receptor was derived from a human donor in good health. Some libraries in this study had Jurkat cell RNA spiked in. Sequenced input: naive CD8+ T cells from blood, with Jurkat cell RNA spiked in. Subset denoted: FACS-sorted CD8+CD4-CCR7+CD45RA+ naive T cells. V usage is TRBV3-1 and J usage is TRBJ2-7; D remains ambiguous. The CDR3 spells CASSQEWAPSYEQYF. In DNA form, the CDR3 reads TGTGCCAGCAGCCAAGAGTGGGCACCCTCCTACGAGCAGTACTTC.